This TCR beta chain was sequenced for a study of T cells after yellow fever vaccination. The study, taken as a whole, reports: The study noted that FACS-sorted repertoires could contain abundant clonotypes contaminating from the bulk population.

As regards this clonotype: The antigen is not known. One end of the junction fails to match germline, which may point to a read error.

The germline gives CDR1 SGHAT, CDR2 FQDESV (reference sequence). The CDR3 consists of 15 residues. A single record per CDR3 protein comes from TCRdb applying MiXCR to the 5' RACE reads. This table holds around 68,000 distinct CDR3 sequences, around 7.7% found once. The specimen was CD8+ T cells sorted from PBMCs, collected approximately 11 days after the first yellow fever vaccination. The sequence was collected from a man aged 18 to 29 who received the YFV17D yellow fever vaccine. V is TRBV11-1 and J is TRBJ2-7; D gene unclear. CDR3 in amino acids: CASSQTLARAYEHYF. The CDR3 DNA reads TGTGCCAGCAGCCAAACCCTGGCGCGAGCATACGAGCACTACTTC.